A selection of T cell receptor beta chains follows, all from one sample in a study of CXCR3-negative and CXCR3-positive naive CD8 T cells. TCRdb reprocessed the 5' RACE reads; each CDR3 protein has one entry and no DNA is given. This sample's table has 92,000 or so distinct CDR3 sequences. Source material: naive CXCR3- CD8+ T cells from blood. Source of these receptors: a human donor in good health. Some clones in this sample may be carry-over from other donors' samples. The CDR3 runs from the conserved cysteine through the conserved F or W.

j_gene | len | v_gene | CDR3aa
TRBJ1-1 | 15 | TRBV29-1 | CSVDQGRGMNTEAFF
TRBJ1-2 | 13 | TRBV29-1 | CSVGGESYYGYTF
TRBJ1-4 | 15 | TRBV5-1 | CASSLKTGENEKLFF
TRBJ2-7 | 13 | TRBV9 | CASSPLLASEQYF
TRBJ2-3 | 12 | TRBV27 | CASSPGTDTHYF
TRBJ2-7 | 14 | TRBV4-1 | CASSPPGGYYEQYF
TRBJ2-1 | 13 | TRBV14 | CASSQDRTSEQFF
TRBJ1-1 | 15 | TRBV5-5 | CASSAPSGLNTEAFF
TRBJ2-5 | 17 | TRBV6-5 | CASSYSPPGLAEETQYF
TRBJ2-1 | 13 | TRBV12-3/TRBV12-4 | CASIFGGHNEQFF
TRBJ2-7 | 15 | TRBV4-1 | CASSQSGGPSYEQYF
TRBJ2-5 | 12 | TRBV7-9 | CASGTGGETQYF
TRBJ2-1 | 15 | TRBV15 | CATSIASGRENEQFF
TRBJ2-3 | 14 | TRBV29-1 | CSVGGGTNTDTQYF
TRBJ2-1 | 15 | TRBV9 | CASSVEGGPGNEQFF
TRBJ2-7 | 13 | TRBV12-3/TRBV12-4 | CASSFGAGYEQYF
TRBJ2-1 | 16 | TRBV29-1 | CSVETRGWESYNEQFF
TRBJ1-1 | 12 | TRBV12-3/TRBV12-4 | CASGLANTEAFF
TRBJ2-7 | 12 | TRBV29-1 | CSYSDGIYEQYF
TRBJ2-1 | 14 | TRBV10-1 | CASSEAGGYNEQFF
TRBJ2-2 | 14 | TRBV7-8 | CASSLEPGAGELFF
TRBJ2-2 | 13 | TRBV29-1 | CSVVLPHTGELFF
TRBJ2-1 | 15 | TRBV9 | CASSAIQGGFNEQFF
TRBJ2-1 | 15 | TRBV29-1 | CSVDGLAGFYNEQFF
TRBJ2-7 | 12 | TRBV29-1 | CSAAASSYEQYF
TRBJ1-1 | 15 | TRBV12-3/TRBV12-4 | CASSFFPGMNTEAFF
TRBJ2-7 | 14 | TRBV7-6 | CASSPGQGALEQYF
TRBJ2-7 | 14 | TRBV3-1 | CASSLTGASYEQYF
TRBJ2-5 | 15 | TRBV28 | CASSAPPGVPETQYF
TRBJ2-2 | 16 | TRBV7-6 | CASSQSSGAGSGELFF
TRBJ2-1 | 13 | TRBV20-1 | CSALRVSYNEQFF
TRBJ2-6 | 14 | TRBV6-2/TRBV6-3 | CASSHASGANVLTF
TRBJ2-7 | 15 | TRBV21-1 | CASRETSGGGNEQYF
TRBJ2-7 | 14 | TRBV11-3 | CASTPRDSSYEQYF
TRBJ2-3 | 14 | TRBV7-9 | CASSSTASTDTQYF
TRBJ2-1 | 15 | TRBV10-2 | CASSEYAGGWYEQFF
TRBJ2-5 | 13 | TRBV5-1 | CASSLGLGETQYF
TRBJ2-1 | 14 | TRBV12-3/TRBV12-4 | CASSFGGNYNEQFF